This T cell receptor (beta chain) was profiled in a study of blood T cell repertoires in COVID-19. The table lists this clone with a few counts. Libraries were prepared by immunoSEQ multiplex PCR; TCRdb keeps only in-frame clonotypes and omits some of them. The data contain approximately 72,000 clones, nearly 90% of them singletons. Losses at the gene ends were 11 bases for V and 7 bases for J; bases not matched to a gene: 4. Germline V CDR1 and CDR2: KGHDR, SFDVKD. This CDR3 spans 13 amino acids. This TCR derives from a man aged 50 to 60 with acute or convalescent COVID-19. The chain employs TRBV24-1 and TRBJ1-6, with 10 bases identical to TRBD1. Sequencing used peripheral blood. The CDR3 DNA reads as TGTGCCATCTGGGACAGGGGAAATTCACCCCTCCACTTT. Encoded protein: CAIWDRGNSPLHF.